Reported below is one T cell receptor (beta chain). Original methodology: Nucleated cell number was recorded as an estimate derived from reference gene primer amplification. Assay used: immunoSEQ multiplex PCR; TCRdb lists only in-frame clones, some missing. The V and J calls and clone size are taken from that table; D and trimming were inferred from the DNA. The sample has roughly 150,000 clones, about 86% seen once. This entry comes from a study of blood T cell repertoires in COVID-19. The study drew participants aged 18 to 89 years from around 24 US areas. Cohort allocation depended upon clinical history that participants reported. The CDR3 has 17 amino acids. Per germline, CDR1 KGHDR and CDR2 SFDVKD. V gave up 9 bases and J gave up 6 bases; unmatched junction bases: 14.

Input material: PBMCs or T cells enriched from blood (not recorded which). This sequence was found in a man in his fifties or sixties who had recovered from COVID-19. The chain employs TRBV24-1 and TRBJ2-2, with 11 bases lining up with TRBD1. Written as DNA, the CDR3 is TGTGCCACCCCTCTTCGGGGACAGGGGGTTCCGCCCGGGGAGCTGTTTTTT. Amino acid sequence: CATPLRGQGVPPGELFF.